This TCR beta chain is from a study of blood T cell dynamics during melanoma immunotherapy. At the level of the study: Metastatic melanoma patients received first-line pembrolizumab or nivolumab plus ipilimumab.

Generated by immunoSEQ multiplex PCR, the TCRdb table keeps only in-frame clones and is missing some. The repertoire consists of around 10,000 clones, with less than 90% occurring once and the leading ten covering under 20%. The V gene lost 1 base and the J gene lost 8 bases, with 14 bases spanning the gap. Germline V lookup: CDR1 SGHTA, CDR2 FQGNSA. The CDR3 is made up of 14 amino acids. Time point specified: pre-treatment baseline. The chain combines TRBV7-2 with TRBJ1-2; tentatively, D is TRBD1 (6 bases). The sequence was obtained from a human donor with melanoma. This specimen was blood, taken from a patient treated with checkpoint blockade. The CDR3 nucleotides are TGTGCCAGCAGCTTAGATCAGGGGCCGCGAGGCTACACCTTC. It encodes CASSLDQGPRGYTF.